This TCR beta chain was retrieved from a study of response to subunit inactivated influenza vaccine. Study-wide findings and caveats: There was a suggestion from the authors that each seasonal influenza vaccination recruits few new T cells.

On this clonotype itself: Antigen unknown.

V shed 4 bases and J 5 bases; nucleotides not matched to a gene: 2. Germline assignment: CDR1 KGHDR and CDR2 SFDVKD. CDR3 length: 14 amino acids. TCRdb analysed the RT-PCR reads with MiXCR anew, one entry per CDR3 protein. Here the sample spans 150,000 to 200,000 distinct CDR3 sequences, around 12% being singletons. These sequences were also reported in another study, on T cells expressing NK-cell markers. That investigation notes: What made the TCR beta cDNA was 5'RACE template switching with UMIs. Seven sequenced donors out of eight were HCMV-seropositive, one seronegative. Dominant NKG2C+ clonotypes made up about 1.0-7.0% of CD8+ T cells in about six donors. The CD3+CD56-NKG2C+ fraction was also led by these clonotypes in a handful of donors.

The source is a man aged 50-60 years who received an inactivated influenza vaccine. The source was CD8+ T cells sorted from PBMCs, collected 11 to 12 days after vaccination. The gene calls are TRBV24-1 and TRBJ2-7, with 12 positions matching TRBD1. Written as DNA, the CDR3 is TGTGCCACCAGTGAGGGGACAGGGGGCAACGAGCAGTACTTC. It codes for CATSEGTGGNEQYF.